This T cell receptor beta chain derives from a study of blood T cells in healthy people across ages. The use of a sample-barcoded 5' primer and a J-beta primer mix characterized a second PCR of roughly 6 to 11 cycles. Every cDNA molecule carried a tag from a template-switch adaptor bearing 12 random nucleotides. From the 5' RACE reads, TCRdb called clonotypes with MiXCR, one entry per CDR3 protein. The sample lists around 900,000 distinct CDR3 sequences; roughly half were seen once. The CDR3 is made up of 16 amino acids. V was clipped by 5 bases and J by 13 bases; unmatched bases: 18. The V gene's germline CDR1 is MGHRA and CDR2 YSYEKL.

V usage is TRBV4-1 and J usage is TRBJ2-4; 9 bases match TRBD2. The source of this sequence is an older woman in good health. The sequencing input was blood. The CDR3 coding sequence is TGCGCCAGCAGCGCCGTTTTAGCGGGAGTGACCTACGGGCAGTACTTC. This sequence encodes CASSAVLAGVTYGQYF.